This is a list of T cell receptor beta chains from one sample in a study of blood T cells in healthy people across ages. TCRdb itself ran the 5' RACE reads through MiXCR, one entry per CDR3 protein. The sample carries some 930,000 distinct CDR3 sequences, under 35% recorded once. A further study also used this sample, focusing on T cells of mothers and their children.

Material: blood. These receptor sequences come from a middle-aged woman in good health. Both conserved end residues are part of each CDR3. A D gene is named only where the DNA matches it firmly. A row's size may be missing; if present it is once, few, many or a size class.

TRBV6-1	TRBJ1-1	NA	NA	TGTGCCAGCAGTGGAGGCAGGGGAGAAGTGAACACTGAAGCTTTCTTT	CASSGGRGEVNTEAFF
TRBV6-2/TRBV6-3	TRBJ2-7	NA	NA	TGTGCCAGCAGTTACAATACGGGGGAGACCTACGAGCAGTACTTC	CASSYNTGETYEQYF
TRBV6-2/TRBV6-3	TRBJ2-1	NA	NA	TGTGCCAGCAGTTACAAGGGGGGGGGCTCCAATGAGCAGTTCTTC	CASSYKGGGSNEQFF
TRBV5-1	TRBJ1-3	NA	NA	TGCGCCAGCAGGATAGACGGAAACACCATATATTTT	CASRIDGNTIYF
TRBV7-9	TRBJ1-2	TRBD1	few	TGTGCCAGCAGCTTATTGCCCCAGGGGGCATTTAACTATGGCTACACCTTC	CASSLLPQGAFNYGYTF
TRBV20-1	TRBJ2-5	TRBD1	NA	TGCAGTGCTAGAGGGGGACAGTACGAGTACTTC	CSARGGQYEYF
TRBV3-1	TRBJ2-7	TRBD1	NA	TGTGCCAGCAGCCCGTACCGGGACAGAAAAGCCTACGAGCAGTACTTC	CASSPYRDRKAYEQYF
TRBV10-3	TRBJ2-7	NA	many	TGTGCCATCAGCGCTAGGGAGGGACAGCATTCCTACGAGCAGTACTTC	CAISAREGQHSYEQYF
TRBV7-2	TRBJ2-3	TRBD2	NA	TGTGCCAGCAGCTTAGCTCCAGCGGGGGGACGCACAGATACGCAGTATTTT	CASSLAPAGGRTDTQYF
TRBV20-1	TRBJ2-7	NA	many	TGCAGTGCTAGCCCATCCTCAACTGGCTACGAGCAGTACTTC	CSASPSSTGYEQYF
TRBV5-1	TRBJ2-5	NA	NA	TGCGCCAGCAGCGGGGCAGACTTGGGAGAAGAGACCCAGTACTTC	CASSGADLGEETQYF
TRBV15	TRBJ1-5	NA	many	TGTGCCACCAGCAGAGAATGGGCGGGGTCCGGCGTCAATCAGCCCCAGCATTTT	CATSREWAGSGVNQPQHF
TRBV7-2	TRBJ2-7	NA	NA	TGTGCCAGCAGCCCAGCTCCCCAAGGGCAGTACTTC	CASSPAPQGQYF
TRBV3-1	TRBJ2-7	TRBD2	NA	TGTGCCAGCAGCCAAGGTCCCCCAGGACTAGCGGGGGGAAACTACGAGCAGTACTTC	CASSQGPPGLAGGNYEQYF
TRBV11-2	TRBJ2-3	NA	NA	TGTGCCAGCAGCTCTAATGGGATGAGGGCAGATACGCAGTATTTT	CASSSNGMRADTQYF
TRBV7-2	TRBJ2-5	TRBD1	NA	TGTGCCAGCAGCTCATATACAGGGGACGGGGAGCAGTACTTC	CASSSYTGDGEQYF
TRBV20-1	TRBJ2-1	TRBD2	NA	TGCAGTGCCTTACTCTTACTAGCGGGGTTCGACAATGAGCAGTTCTTC	CSALLLLAGFDNEQFF
TRBV20-1	TRBJ1-5	NA	NA	TGCGGTGCTAGAGATCGGAGGCCTCTGAATCAGCCCCAGCATTTT	CGARDRRPLNQPQHF
TRBV6-1	TRBJ1-2	TRBD1	NA	TGTGCCAGCAGTGTTTTGGGACAGTGGAACTATGGCTACACCTTC	CASSVLGQWNYGYTF
TRBV5-1	TRBJ2-1	TRBD2	NA	TGCGCCAGCAGCCCCGGGGGGGGGATCTCCTACAATGAGCAGTTCTTC	CASSPGGGISYNEQFF
TRBV12-3/TRBV12-4	TRBJ2-1	TRBD2	many	TGTGCCAGCAGTCCCCTGCGGGGGGCCTACAATGAGCAGTTCTTC	CASSPLRGAYNEQFF
TRBV5-1	TRBJ2-7	TRBD2	once	TGCGCCAGCAGCTTGGAGGGACTAGCGGCATCCTACGAGCAGTACTTC	CASSLEGLAASYEQYF
TRBV7-2	TRBJ2-1	TRBD2	NA	TGTGCCAGCAGCTTAGCCGGGGGGAATGATGAGCAGTTCTTC	CASSLAGGNDEQFF
TRBV5-1	TRBJ2-5	NA	NA	TGCGCCAGCAGCCCGGGGGACGGCCAAGAGACCCAGTACTTC	CASSPGDGQETQYF
TRBV12-3/TRBV12-4	TRBJ1-2	NA	few	TGTGCCAGCAGTTTACGGACGGATGGCTACACCTTC	CASSLRTDGYTF
TRBV20-1	TRBJ2-1	TRBD2	NA	TGCAGTGCTGGACAGGCTAGCGGGGGGGCTAATGAGCAGTTCTTC	CSAGQASGGANEQFF
TRBV28	TRBJ2-5	TRBD1	NA	TGTGCCAGCAGTTACGGTGGCGGGACAGGTCAAGAGACCCAGTACTTC	CASSYGGGTGQETQYF
TRBV3-1	TRBJ2-7	TRBD2	many	TGTGCCAGCAGCCAACGGGAGGGAAACGAGCAGTACTTC	CASSQREGNEQYF
TRBV29-1	TRBJ1-2	NA	many	TGCAGCGTTGTGGAAGTTTCAGGGACTTCCACTAATGGCTACACCTTC	CSVVEVSGTSTNGYTF
TRBV12-3/TRBV12-4	TRBJ1-1	NA	NA	TGTGCCAGCAGTTTTGGCCAGGCCTCGAACACTGAAGCTTTCTTT	CASSFGQASNTEAFF
TRBV28	TRBJ2-5	TRBD2	few	TGTGCCAGCACCTATCCTAGCGGGGGATCAGGGAAGACCCAGTACTTC	CASTYPSGGSGKTQYF
TRBV10-3	TRBJ2-7	TRBD1	many	TGTGCCACCGAGGTTAGGGGGCGCGACGAGCAGTACTTC	CATEVRGRDEQYF
TRBV5-1	TRBJ2-7	TRBD1	NA	TGCGCCAGCAGCTCGACGTCCCGGGACAGGGTCGAGCAGTACTTC	CASSSTSRDRVEQYF
TRBV7-9	TRBJ2-7	TRBD1	NA	TGTGCCAGCAGCTTACTGACGCAGGGGGTTCTTCCTACCGAGCAGTACTTC	CASSLLTQGVLPTEQYF
TRBV28	TRBJ2-6	NA	many	TGTGCCAGCAGTGGGGGGGGCGGCCCGAACTCTGGGGCCAACGTCCTGACTTTC	CASSGGGGPNSGANVLTF
TRBV7-2	TRBJ2-1	NA	NA	TGTGCCAGCAGCTTGGACTGGGCAAATGAGCAGTTCTTC	CASSLDWANEQFF
TRBV20-1	TRBJ2-7	NA	NA	TGCAGTGCTCTGCAATTGGGGAGAAGCGTCTGCGAGCAGTACTTC	CSALQLGRSVCEQYF
TRBV20-1	TRBJ1-5	TRBD1	few	TGCAGTGCTAGTCCGGCCAGACAGGGTGATCAGCCCCAGCATTTT	CSASPARQGDQPQHF
TRBV28	TRBJ2-3	TRBD2	few	TGTGCCAGCAGTTTGCGGCTAGCGGGGGGCGTGGCGGATACGCAGTATTTT	CASSLRLAGGVADTQYF
TRBV27	TRBJ2-4	NA	NA	TGTGCCAGTAGTTTCCAGCTCGGTACCAAAAACATTCGGTACTTC	CASSFQLGTKNIRYF
TRBV4-1	TRBJ2-1	NA	few	TGCGCCAGCAGCCAAGGTGCTTCCGGGACACGGCTTATCGGTGAGCAGTTCTTC	CASSQGASGTRLIGEQFF
TRBV5-1	TRBJ1-2	NA	NA	TGCGCCAGCAGCGAAGGACAGACCTCTAACTATGGCTACACCTTC	CASSEGQTSNYGYTF
TRBV18	TRBJ2-7	TRBD1	NA	TGTGCCAGCTCACCACCGTTAGGACAGGGGACGCACGAGCAGTACTTC	CASSPPLGQGTHEQYF
TRBV7-2	TRBJ2-7	NA	many	TGTGCCAGCAGCTCCCCGGGGCTCCCGTACTTC	CASSSPGLPYF
TRBV6-5	TRBJ2-7	TRBD1	many	TGTGCCAGCAGTTACACCGGGACAGGGTACGTTCCCGGCGAGCAGTACTTC	CASSYTGTGYVPGEQYF
TRBV27	TRBJ2-1	NA	NA	TGTGCCAGCAGCTCCATTCTCTCATCCAACAATGAGCAGTTCTTC	CASSSILSSNNEQFF
TRBV20-1	TRBJ2-7	TRBD2	NA	TGCAGTGCTAGAGGACCGGGACTAGCGGGGGGGCCGCGGTACAATGAGCAGTACTTC	CSARGPGLAGGPRYNEQYF
TRBV20-1	TRBJ1-1	NA	few	TGCAGTGCTAGACCGGGACACTCGAACACTGAAGCTTTCTTT	CSARPGHSNTEAFF
TRBV6-5	TRBJ2-1	NA	few	TGTGCCAGCAGTTCAACCACCACCGGGGGAAACGAGCAGTTCTTC	CASSSTTTGGNEQFF
TRBV10-3	TRBJ2-7	NA	NA	TGTGCCATCAGTGAGTCCCTGTACGAGCAGTACTTC	CAISESLYEQYF
TRBV10-2	TRBJ1-5	NA	few	TGCGCCAGCAGTGAGTCCCATAGCAATCAGCCCCAGCATTTT	CASSESHSNQPQHF
TRBV9	TRBJ1-1	NA	NA	TGTGCCAGCAGCGTAGGGGAGGGGAGGACTGAAGCTTTCTTT	CASSVGEGRTEAFF
TRBV7-8	TRBJ1-1	TRBD1	few	TGTGCCAGCAGCTTAGTAGGTACAGGGGCGCCGAACACTGAAGCTTTCTTT	CASSLVGTGAPNTEAFF
TRBV29-1	TRBJ2-5	NA	many	TGCAGCGTTGATCTGGAGACCCAGTACTTC	CSVDLETQYF
TRBV2	TRBJ2-2	TRBD1	once	TGTGCCAGCAGTCAAACCGGGACAGGGAACGCCGGGGAGCTGTTTTTT	CASSQTGTGNAGELFF
TRBV3-1	TRBJ2-4	NA	few	TGTGCCAGCAGCACCGGGGTGGCAGGGTTCAACATTCAGTACTTC	CASSTGVAGFNIQYF
TRBV7-9	TRBJ2-7	NA	many	TGTGCCAGCAGCCCGGGGGTGGACACCCGCTACGAGCAGTACTTC	CASSPGVDTRYEQYF